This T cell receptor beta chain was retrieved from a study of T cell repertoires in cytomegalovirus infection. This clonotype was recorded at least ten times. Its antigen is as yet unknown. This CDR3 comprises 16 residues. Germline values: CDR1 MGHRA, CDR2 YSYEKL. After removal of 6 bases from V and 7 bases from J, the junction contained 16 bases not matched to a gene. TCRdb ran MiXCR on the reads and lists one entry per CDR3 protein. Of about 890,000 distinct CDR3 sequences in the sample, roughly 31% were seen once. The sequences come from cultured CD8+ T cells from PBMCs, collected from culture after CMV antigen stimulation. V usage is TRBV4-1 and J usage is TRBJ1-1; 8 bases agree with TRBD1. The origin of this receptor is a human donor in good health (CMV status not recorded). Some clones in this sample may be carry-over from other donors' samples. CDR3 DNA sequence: TGCGCCAGCAGTCCCACCTCCGGGACAGGAAATCTTGAAGCTTTCTTT. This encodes CASSPTSGTGNLEAFF.